A single sample gave rise to the 2 T cell receptor beta chains below, sequenced in a study of monozygotic twins with inflammatory bowel disease. TCRdb re-called the 5' RACE reads and gives one entry per CDR3 protein, without DNA. Its table records 210,000 or so distinct CDR3 sequences. Sequenced material: blood. The receptor set was obtained from a human donor with ulcerative colitis or Crohn's disease, or a healthy co-twin of an affected twin (not recorded which).

J is TRBJ2-4 and V is TRBV2; the D call of TRBD1 rests on TCRdb alone, since no DNA is present to check it. Germline CDR1 and CDR2: SNHLY and FYNNEI. CDR3 size: 15 residues. The CDR3 loop is CASNVGQLAKNIQYF.

The chain combines TRBV7-9 with TRBJ1-2; absent DNA, TCRdb's TRBD1 call cannot be checked. CDR1 and CDR2 from the germline V gene are SEHNR and FQNEAQ (reference sequence). The CDR3 runs 16 residues. This chain's CDR3 is CASSLDPGQGRSGYTF.